This T cell receptor (beta chain) was identified in a study of beta chain features in type 1 diabetes. General study findings and limits: Cells that show high TCR expression could be over-represented by cDNA sequencing. There was a moderate but significant shortening of TCRB CDR3s in all four CD4+ subsets of Type 1 diabetes patients. Unsettled here was the matter of whether HLA type influences TCRB rearrangement. Within patients, naive, central memory and Treg TCRB repertoires seemed more similar than within healthy donors.

The sequenced template was cDNA made from the entire isolated RNA. Produced via immunoSEQ multiplex PCR; TCRdb's table is partial and in-frame only. This table holds over 700,000 clones, 17% found once. Regarding this clone: Its antigen is as yet unknown.

CDR3 length: 14 amino acids. CDR1 and CDR2 (germline): MDHEN, SYDVKM. Trimming pared 6 bases from V and 1 base from J, leaving 12 bases between. Sequenced input: naive CD4+ T cells from blood. The TCR sequence derives from a woman aged 18-29 years in good health. The chain couples TRBV28 to TRBJ2-5; no clear D. The CDR3 sequence: CASRGSPVQETQYF. In DNA form, the CDR3 reads TGTGCCAGCAGGGGCTCACCCGTCCAAGAGACCCAGTACTTC.